The 19 T cell receptor beta chains below were found in one sample sequenced in a study of shared clonotypes between healthy human individuals. Here immunoSEQ multiplex PCR was the method, and the copy in TCRdb shows in-frame clones only, minus some. The repertoire holds some 1 million clones, with around 74% as singletons. The sample taken for sequencing was memory CD4+ T cells sorted from blood. The subset: CD45RA-negative fraction. The receptor set was obtained from a man aged 18-30 years in good health.

The chain combines TRBV18 with TRBJ2-3, with D perhaps TRBD1 (5 bases). The CDR3 sequence is 16 residues long. V lost 1 base and J 0 bases, leaving 11 bases between the germline ends. Germline lookup yields CDR1 KGHSH and CDR2 LQKENI. The CDR3 here is CASSPQGKGSTDTQYF. The CDR3 bases are TGTGCCAGCTCACCACAGGGGAAAGGTAGCACAGATACGCAGTATTTT.

V gene TRBV12-5 combines with J gene TRBJ2-2; D is unclear. The CDR3 is 12 amino acids. Germline V lookup: CDR1 LGHNT, CDR2 FRNRAP. The V end was cut by 1 base, the J end by 8 bases, with 5 bases between. CDR3: CASGLGKGELFF. The DNA for the CDR3 is TGTGCTAGTGGTTTGGGCAAAGGGGAGCTGTTTTTT.

This chain uses TRBV6-5 with TRBJ1-2; D is ambiguous. The CDR3 has 13 residues. Germline CDR1 MNHEY, CDR2 SVGAGI. V was pared by 3 bases and J by 4 bases, with 9 bases between. In nucleotides, the CDR3 is TGTGCCAGCAGTTATGCCAGGAGCTATGGCTACACCTTC. Translated, it gives CASSYARSYGYTF.

V is TRBV5-1 and J is TRBJ2-7, with a possible D match to TRBD1 (6 bases). The CDR3 length is 15 residues. The V gene lost 4 bases and the J gene lost 6 bases, with 20 bases spanning the gap. Per germline, CDR1 SGHRS and CDR2 YFSETQ. CDR3 protein: CASSTGPTGRGEQYF. Written as DNA, the CDR3 is TGCGCCAGCAGCACAGGGCCCACAGGAAGGGGCGAGCAGTACTTC.

This chain joins TRBV11-2 and TRBJ2-5; perhaps D is TRBD1 or TRBD2 (5 bases each). Between the trimmed V and J ends, which lost 0 bases and 7 bases, there was a span of 12 bases. Germline loops: CDR1 SGHAT, CDR2 FQNNGV. This CDR3 spans 14 amino acids. CDR3 sequence (DNA): TGTGCCAGCAGCTTAGAGGGACGCGGCGCGACCCAGTACTTC. Its protein product is CASSLEGRGATQYF.

There are a few counts of this clone. V gene TRBV4-1 combines with J gene TRBJ2-3; 7 bases align to TRBD2. Trimming took 3 bases from V and 4 from J; bases not matched to a gene: 10. In germline, CDR1 is MGHRA, CDR2 YSYEKL. This CDR3 spans 16 amino acids. CDR3 amino acids: CASSHHGGEMADTQYF. For the CDR3, the DNA is TGCGCCAGCAGCCACCATGGGGGGGAAATGGCAGATACGCAGTATTTT.

The genes are TRBV2 and TRBJ1-2; D call uncertain. Trimming shortened V by 11 bases and J by 0 bases, and 13 bases separated the two germline ends. The CDR3 sequence is 13 residues long. The germline V gene has CDR1 SNHLY and CDR2 FYNNEI. In DNA, the CDR3 is TGTGCCGGAAACACGAACTCTAACTATGGCTACACCTTC. It is translated as CAGNTNSNYGYTF.

The chain couples TRBV4-3 to TRBJ2-1; no reliable D call. The germline V gene encodes CDR1 LGHNA and CDR2 YSLEER. Trimming cost V 0 bases and J 7 bases, with 13 bases left between them. There are 15 residues in the CDR3. The CDR3 spells CASSQEVRGKNEQFF. The DNA for the CDR3 is TGCGCCAGCAGCCAAGAGGTTCGAGGAAAAAATGAGCAGTTCTTC.

The chain links TRBV2 to TRBJ1-1; 9 bases are shared with TRBD1. CDR1 and CDR2 from the germline V gene are SNHLY and FYNNEI. CDR3 length: 13 amino acids. With V trimmed by 4 bases and J by 7 bases, 4 bases remained unmatched. The CDR3 nucleotides read TGTGCCAGCAGTGGGACAGGGGACCTTGAAGCTTTCTTT. Translated: CASSGTGDLEAFF.

In DNA form, the CDR3 reads TGTGCCAGCTCACCACGCGCAGGGGGCCAAGAGACCCAGTACTTC. Protein: CASSPRAGGQETQYF. The V and J genes are TRBV18 and TRBJ2-5; TRBD1 aligns across 7 bases. CDR3 size: 15 residues. The germline V gene encodes CDR1 KGHSH and CDR2 LQKENI. V gave up 1 base and J gave up 1 base; unmatched junction bases: 3.

Worth noting for this clone: With a much larger clone just one base away, this may be a read error. The chain links TRBV5-5 to TRBJ2-7; D remains ambiguous. CDR3 size: 11 residues. V gave up 0 bases and J gave up 4 bases, with 2 bases separating them. CDR1 is SGHKS, CDR2 YYEKEE, per germline (reference sequence). The CDR3: CASSLGYEQYF. The DNA of the CDR3 is TGTGCCAGCAGCTTGGGTTACGAGCAGTACTTC. Filled out from reference TRBV5-5 and TRBJ2-7, the complete variable domain reads DAGVTQSPTHLIKTRGQQVTLRCSPISGHKSVSWYQQVLGQGPQFIFQYYEKEERGRGNFPDRFSARQFPNYSSELNVNALLLGDSALYLCASSLGYEQYFGPGTRLTVT.

The V and J genes are TRBV5-6 and TRBJ1-1; tentatively, D is TRBD1 (5 bases). There are 15 residues in the CDR3. Germline V gene lookup returns CDR1 SGHDT and CDR2 YYEEEE. V lost 2 bases and J 1 base, leaving 12 bases between the germline ends. CDR3 amino acids: CASSFRQGTNTEAFF. CDR3 bases: TGTGCCAGCAGCTTCCGTCAGGGTACGAACACTGAAGCTTTCTTT.

This chain joins TRBV19 and TRBJ2-6, with D tentatively TRBD2 (6 bases). V lost 1 base to trimming and J lost 13 bases, with 14 bases between them. This CDR3 spans 14 amino acids. Germline V gives CDR1 LNHDA, CDR2 SQIVND (reference sequence). The CDR3 loop reads CASSIGGTLNVLTF. In nucleotides, the CDR3 is TGTGCCAGTAGTATAGGCGGGACCCTAAATGTCCTGACTTTC.

This clone was seen a handful of times. The CDR3 protein is CASSQAVTGDAYGYTF. CDR3 DNA sequence: TGCGCCAGCAGCCAGGCCGTGACAGGGGACGCCTATGGCTACACCTTC. The rearrangement uses TRBV4-3 and TRBJ1-2, with TRBD1 identical over 8 bases. There are 16 residues in the CDR3. The germline V gene encodes CDR1 LGHNA and CDR2 YSLEER. Trimming at V came to 3 bases and at J to 4 bases, leaving 10 bases not matched to a gene.

This sequence joins TRBV7-9 and TRBJ2-7; D gene uncertain. The CDR3 totals 13 residues. V lost 1 base and J lost 8, with 12 bases in between. CDR1 SEHNR and CDR2 FQNEAQ come from the germline V gene (reference sequence). CDR3 nucleotides: TGTGCCAGCAGCTTAGGGGCCACGGGTAAGCAGTACTTC. The encoded protein is CASSLGATGKQYF.

In this sample, this clone turned up a few times. The gene calls are TRBV30 and TRBJ1-4; no definite D call. Trimming removed 0 bases from V and 10 bases from J, with 9 bases in between. CDR3 length equals 12 residues. Germline CDR1 is GTSNPN and CDR2 is SVGIG (reference sequence). This CDR3 reads CAWSVRAGKLFF. In DNA form, the CDR3 reads TGTGCCTGGAGTGTAAGGGCAGGAAAACTGTTTTTT.

The rearrangement uses TRBV7-2 and TRBJ1-2, with D unresolved. The CDR3 runs to 13 residues. CDR1 is SGHTA and CDR2 is FQGNSA in the germline V gene. Trimming cost V 5 bases and J 6 bases, with 13 bases left between them. CDR3 bases: TGTGCCAGCAGCCGTATCCGGCAGAATGGCTACACCTTC. This sequence encodes CASSRIRQNGYTF.

V is TRBV10-1 and J is TRBJ2-5; D ambiguous. From germline, CDR1 is WNHNN and CDR2 SYGVQD (reference sequence). CDR3 length: 13 residues. V lost 3 bases, J lost 1 base, and 6 bases lay in between. DNA for the CDR3: TGCGCCAGCAGTGATAACAGCCAAGAGACCCAGTACTTC. Its protein product is CASSDNSQETQYF.

The rearrangement uses TRBV5-1 and TRBJ1-1; unclear D gene. V shed 4 bases and J shed 0 bases, with 7 bases lying between them. This CDR3 comprises 13 residues. Germline CDR1 and CDR2: SGHRS and YFSETQ. The CDR3 bases are TGCGCCAGCAGCGGAGAAATGAACACTGAAGCTTTCTTT. It specifies CASSGEMNTEAFF.